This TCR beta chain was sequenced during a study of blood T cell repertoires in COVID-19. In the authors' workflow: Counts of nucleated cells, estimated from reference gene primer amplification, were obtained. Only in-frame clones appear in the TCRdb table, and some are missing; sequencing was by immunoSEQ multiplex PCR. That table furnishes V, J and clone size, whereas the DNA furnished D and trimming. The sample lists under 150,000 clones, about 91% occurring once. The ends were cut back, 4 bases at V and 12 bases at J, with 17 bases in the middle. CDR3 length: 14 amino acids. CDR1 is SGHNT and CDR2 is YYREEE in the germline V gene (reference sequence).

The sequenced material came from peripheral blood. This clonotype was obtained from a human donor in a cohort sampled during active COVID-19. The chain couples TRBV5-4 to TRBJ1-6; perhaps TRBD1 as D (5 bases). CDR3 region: CASSGGLQTLPLHF. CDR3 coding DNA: TGTGCCAGCAGCGGGGGACTGCAGACTTTACCCCTCCACTTT.